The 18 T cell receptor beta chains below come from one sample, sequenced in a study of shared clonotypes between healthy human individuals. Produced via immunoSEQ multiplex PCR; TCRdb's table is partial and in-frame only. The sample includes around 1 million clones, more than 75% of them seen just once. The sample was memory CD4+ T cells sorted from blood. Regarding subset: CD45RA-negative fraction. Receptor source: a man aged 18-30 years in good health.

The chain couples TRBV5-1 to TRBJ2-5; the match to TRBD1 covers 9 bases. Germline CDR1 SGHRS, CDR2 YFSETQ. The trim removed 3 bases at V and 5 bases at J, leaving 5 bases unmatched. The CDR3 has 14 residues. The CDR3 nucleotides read TGCGCCAGCAGCTCGGACAGGGGCCAGGAGACCCAGTACTTC. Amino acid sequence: CASSSDRGQETQYF.

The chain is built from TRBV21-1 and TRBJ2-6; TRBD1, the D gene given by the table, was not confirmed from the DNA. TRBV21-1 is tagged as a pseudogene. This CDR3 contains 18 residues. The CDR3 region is CASSSPDRDCSGANVLTF. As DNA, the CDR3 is TGTGCCAGCAGCAGTCCGGACAGGGACTGTTCTGGGGCCAACGTCCTGACTTTC.

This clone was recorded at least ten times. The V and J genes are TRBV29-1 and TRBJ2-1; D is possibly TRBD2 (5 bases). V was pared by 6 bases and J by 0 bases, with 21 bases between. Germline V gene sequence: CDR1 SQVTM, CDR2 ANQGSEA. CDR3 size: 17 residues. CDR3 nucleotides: TGCAGCGTAGCTGACATATCGGGGTCGAGCTCCTACAATGAGCAGTTCTTC. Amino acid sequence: CSVADISGSSSYNEQFF.

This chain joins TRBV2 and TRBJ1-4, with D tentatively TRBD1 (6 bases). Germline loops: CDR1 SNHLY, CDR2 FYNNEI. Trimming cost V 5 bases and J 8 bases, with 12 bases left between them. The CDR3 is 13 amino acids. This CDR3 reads CASSFGGGEKLFF. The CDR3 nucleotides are TGTGCCAGCAGTTTCGGGGGCGGGGAAAAACTGTTTTTT.

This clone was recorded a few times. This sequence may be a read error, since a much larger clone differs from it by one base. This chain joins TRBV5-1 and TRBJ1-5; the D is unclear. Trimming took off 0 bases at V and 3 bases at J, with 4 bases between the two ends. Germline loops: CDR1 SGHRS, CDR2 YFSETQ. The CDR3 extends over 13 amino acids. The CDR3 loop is CASSLDNNQPQHF. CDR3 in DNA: TGCGCCAGCAGCTTGGACAACAATCAGCCCCAGCATTTT.

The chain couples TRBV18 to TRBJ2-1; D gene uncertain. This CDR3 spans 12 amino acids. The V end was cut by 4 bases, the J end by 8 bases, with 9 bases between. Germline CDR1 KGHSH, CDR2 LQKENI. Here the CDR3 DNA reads TGTGCCAGCTCACTGGGCCCGGATGAGCAGTTCTTC. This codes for CASSLGPDEQFF.

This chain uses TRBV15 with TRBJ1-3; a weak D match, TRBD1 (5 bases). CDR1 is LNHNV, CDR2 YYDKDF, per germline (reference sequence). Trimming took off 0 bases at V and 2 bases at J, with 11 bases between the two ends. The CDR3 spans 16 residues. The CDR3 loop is CATSRDPRDAGNTIYF. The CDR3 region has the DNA TGTGCCACCAGCAGAGACCCGAGGGACGCTGGAAACACCATATATTTT.

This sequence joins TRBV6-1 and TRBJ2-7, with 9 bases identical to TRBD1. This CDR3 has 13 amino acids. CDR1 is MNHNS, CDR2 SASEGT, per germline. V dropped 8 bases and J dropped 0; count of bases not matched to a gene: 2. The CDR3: CASGTGPSYEQYF. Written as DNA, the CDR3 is TGTGCCAGCGGGACAGGGCCCTCCTACGAGCAGTACTTC.

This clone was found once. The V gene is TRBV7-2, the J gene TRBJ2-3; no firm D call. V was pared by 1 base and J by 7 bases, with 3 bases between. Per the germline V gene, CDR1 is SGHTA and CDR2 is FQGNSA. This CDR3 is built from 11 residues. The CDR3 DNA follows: TGTGCCAGCAGCTTAGACAATACGCAGTATTTT. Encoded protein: CASSLDNTQYF.

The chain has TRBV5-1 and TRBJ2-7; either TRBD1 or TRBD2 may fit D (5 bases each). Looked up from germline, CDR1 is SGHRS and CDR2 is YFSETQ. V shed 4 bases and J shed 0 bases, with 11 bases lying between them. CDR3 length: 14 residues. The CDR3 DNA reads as TGCGCCAGCAGCCCGGGACGGGGCTCCTACGAGCAGTACTTC. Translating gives CASSPGRGSYEQYF.

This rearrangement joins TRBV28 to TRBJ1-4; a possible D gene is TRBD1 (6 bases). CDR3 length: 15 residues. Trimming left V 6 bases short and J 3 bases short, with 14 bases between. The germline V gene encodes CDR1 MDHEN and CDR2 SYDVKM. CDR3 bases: TGTGCCAGCAGCCCCTCCGGGGGCCCTAATGAAAAACTGTTTTTT. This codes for CASSPSGGPNEKLFF.

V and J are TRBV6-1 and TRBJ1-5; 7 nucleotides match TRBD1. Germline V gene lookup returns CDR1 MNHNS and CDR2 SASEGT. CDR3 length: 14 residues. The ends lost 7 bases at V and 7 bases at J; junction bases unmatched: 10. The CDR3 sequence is CASIFRQGIQPQHF. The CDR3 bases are TGTGCCAGCATTTTCCGACAGGGTATACAGCCCCAGCATTTT.

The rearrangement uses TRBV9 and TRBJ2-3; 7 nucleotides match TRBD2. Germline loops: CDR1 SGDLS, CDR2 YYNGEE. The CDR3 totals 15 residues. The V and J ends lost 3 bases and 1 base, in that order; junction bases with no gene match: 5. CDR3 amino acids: CASSGAGDRTDTQYF. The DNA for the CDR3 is TGTGCCAGCAGCGGGGCGGGGGACCGCACAGATACGCAGTATTTT.

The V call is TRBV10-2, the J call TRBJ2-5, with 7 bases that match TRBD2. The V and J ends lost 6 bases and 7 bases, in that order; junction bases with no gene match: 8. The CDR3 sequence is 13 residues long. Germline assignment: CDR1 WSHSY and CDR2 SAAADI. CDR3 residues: CASRPTGEGTQYF. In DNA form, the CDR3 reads TGCGCCAGCAGGCCGACTGGGGAGGGGACCCAGTACTTC.

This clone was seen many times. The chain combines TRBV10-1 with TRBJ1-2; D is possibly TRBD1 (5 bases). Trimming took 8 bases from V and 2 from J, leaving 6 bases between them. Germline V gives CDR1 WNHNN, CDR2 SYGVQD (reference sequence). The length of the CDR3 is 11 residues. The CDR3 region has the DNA TGCGCCAGCGCAGGGAACTATGGCTACACCTTC. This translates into CASAGNYGYTF.

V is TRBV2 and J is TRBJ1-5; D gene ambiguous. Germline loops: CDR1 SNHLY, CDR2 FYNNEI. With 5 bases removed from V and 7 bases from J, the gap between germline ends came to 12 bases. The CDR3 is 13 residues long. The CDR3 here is CASSPTGGQPQHF. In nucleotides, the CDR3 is TGTGCCAGCAGTCCAACGGGAGGGCAGCCCCAGCATTTT.

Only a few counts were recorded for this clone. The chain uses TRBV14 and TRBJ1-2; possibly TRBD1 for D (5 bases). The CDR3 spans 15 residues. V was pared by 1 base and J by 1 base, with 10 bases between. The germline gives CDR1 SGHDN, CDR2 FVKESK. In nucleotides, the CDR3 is TGTGCCAGCAGCCAAGGGGGGTCAAGTAACTATGGCTACACCTTC. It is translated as CASSQGGSSNYGYTF.

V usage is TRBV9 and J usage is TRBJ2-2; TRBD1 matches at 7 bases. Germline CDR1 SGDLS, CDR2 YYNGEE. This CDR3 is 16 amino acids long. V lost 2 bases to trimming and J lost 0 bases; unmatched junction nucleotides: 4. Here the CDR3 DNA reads TGTGCCAGCAGCGTCTTCGACAGGGCGAACACCGGGGAGCTGTTTTTT. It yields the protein CASSVFDRANTGELFF.